This T cell receptor (beta chain) derives from a study of identical twins. The donor group consisted entirely of healthy Caucasians. Germline-derived CDR1 and CDR2 are SGHAT and FQNNGV. The CDR3 runs to 15 residues. With V trimmed by 5 bases and J by 3 bases, 9 bases remained unmatched. MiXCR, run by TCRdb on the 5' RACE reads, gives a single entry per CDR3 protein. The sample includes over 600,000 distinct CDR3 sequences, around 20% of them seen just once. This clonotype came up a few times. The data also belong to a second study, concerning T cells expressing NK-cell markers. Turning to that study: Each TCR beta repertoire originated in sorted T cells that were CD3+CD56+NKG2C+, CD3+CD56+NKG2C- or CD3+CD56-NKG2C+. Seven HCMV-seropositive donors and one seronegative donor made up the eight sequenced donors. Dominant NKG2C+ clonotypes in over 5 donors made up about 1.0-7.0% of CD8+ T cells.

The clonotype originates from a woman between 18 and 30 years old in good health. The chain combines TRBV11-2 with TRBJ2-7; 8 positions agree with TRBD2. Sequencing used PBMCs. The CDR3 is CASSPATSGLYEQYF. The CDR3 coding sequence is TGTGCCAGCAGCCCAGCAACTAGCGGTCTCTACGAGCAGTACTTC.